This is a list of T cell receptor beta chains from one sample in a study of T cell responses to AZD1222 COVID-19 vaccine. Only in-frame clones appear in the TCRdb table, and some are missing; sequencing was by immunoSEQ multiplex PCR. The data hold 120,000 to 150,000 clones, with 91% observed a single time. Source: peripheral blood, taken on day 0 of AZD1222 vaccination. These receptors were taken from an adult in good health. The CDR3 runs from the conserved cysteine through the conserved F or W. D genes are given only for firm matches. Clone size is stated in some rows and not others, as once, few, many or a class when expanded.

cdr3_aa cdr3_nt d_call j_call v_call clone_size
CASSSALSGNTIYF TGTGCCAGCAGCTCCGCCCTCTCTGGAAACACCATATATTTT NA TRBJ1-3 TRBV7-9 NA
CASSGGLGVLNTEAFF TGTGCCAGCAGCGGGGGGCTAGGGGTCCTGAACACTGAAGCTTTCTTT NA TRBJ1-1 TRBV5-8 NA
CASTQRGRGGQPQHF TGTGCCAGCACCCAAAGGGGGAGAGGGGGTCAGCCCCAGCATTTT NA TRBJ1-5 TRBV7-3 NA
CASTLRWGGYGYTF TGTGCCAGCACCCTAAGGTGGGGAGGCTATGGCTACACCTTC NA TRBJ1-2 TRBV27 NA
CASSCCGQAEAFF TGCGCCAGCAGCTGCTGTGGACAGGCTGAAGCTTTCTTT TRBD1 TRBJ1-1 TRBV5-1 NA
CASSSGVSYEQYF TGTGCCAGCAGCTCCGGGGTGTCCTACGAGCAGTACTTC NA TRBJ2-7 TRBV7-8 once
CASSLGGSYGYTF TGTGCCAGCAGTTTAGGGGGCTCCTATGGCTACACCTTC NA TRBJ1-2 TRBV27 once
CASSRRGNQPQHF TGTGCCAGCAGCCGAAGGGGCAATCAGCCCCAGCATTTT NA TRBJ1-5 TRBV5-8 NA
CASSSTGTGVYEQYF TGTGCCAGCAGCTCCACCGGGACAGGGGTTTACGAGCAGTACTTC TRBD1 TRBJ2-7 TRBV7-2 NA
CASSLTSGRAVELFF TGTGCCAGCAGCTTGACTAGCGGGAGGGCCGTGGAGCTGTTTTTT TRBD2 TRBJ2-2 TRBV7-9 NA
CASSQDDGAYGYTF TGTGCCAGCAGCCAAGATGACGGAGCCTACGGCTACACCTTC NA TRBJ1-2 TRBV14 NA
CASLIQGNTEAFF TGTGCCAGCCTTATCCAGGGGAACACTGAAGCTTTCTTT NA TRBJ1-1 TRBV5-4 NA
CASSLNGREETQYF TGTGCCAGCAGCTTGAACGGGAGAGAAGAGACCCAGTACTTC NA TRBJ2-5 TRBV7-7 once
CASSKPPTSGSGTDTQYF TGTGCCAGCAGCAAACCCCCGACTAGCGGGAGTGGGACAGATACGCAGTATTTT NA TRBJ2-3 TRBV21-1 NA
CASSSDTRGLGYTF TGTGCCAGCAGTTCCGATACCCGGGGGCTCGGCTACACCTTC NA TRBJ1-2 TRBV6-5 NA
CASSRTGSTGELFF TGTGCCAGCAGTCGAACAGGGTCCACCGGGGAGCTGTTTTTT NA TRBJ2-2 TRBV6-5 NA
CASSPPAGGGETQYF TGTGCCAGCAGCCCTCCGGCGGGAGGAGGAGAGACCCAGTACTTC TRBD2 TRBJ2-5 TRBV7-2 NA
CASSLGLPRGEQFF TGTGCCAGCAGTTTGGGCTTACCGCGGGGTGAGCAGTTCTTC NA TRBJ2-1 TRBV27 NA
CASSLVGEKLFF TGTGCCAGCAGCCTTGTAGGGGAAAAACTGTTTTTT NA TRBJ1-4 TRBV5-6 NA
CASSPLRRTSENHTQYF TGCGCCAGCAGTCCCCTCCGACGGACTAGCGAGAATCATACGCAGTATTTT TRBD2 TRBJ2-3 TRBV23-1 NA
CASRAGTLYQETQYF TGTGCCAGCAGGGCCGGGACCCTGTACCAAGAGACCCAGTACTTC NA TRBJ2-5 TRBV5-5 NA
CASSFNLQSGYGYTF TGTGCCAGCAGTTTCAACCTCCAGAGTGGCTATGGCTACACCTTC NA TRBJ1-2 TRBV27 NA
CASQTDRPPYEQYF TGTGCCAGCCAAACCGACCGACCTCCCTACGAGCAGTACTTC NA TRBJ2-7 TRBV6-5 NA
CASSPRRQAPGLSGEQFF TGTGCCAGCAGCCCCAGGCGACAGGCACCAGGGTTGAGTGGTGAGCAGTTCTTC NA TRBJ2-1 TRBV7-6 NA
CASSAEVGQPQHF TGTGCCAGCAGTGCGGAGGTTGGTCAGCCCCAGCATTTT NA TRBJ1-5 TRBV2 once
CASSFSTGRNTGELFF TGTGCCAGCAGCTTTAGTACAGGGAGGAACACCGGGGAGCTGTTTTTT NA TRBJ2-2 TRBV5-5 NA
CASSLRQARNDYGYTF TGTGCCAGTAGTCTAAGACAAGCCCGGAACGACTATGGCTACACCTTC NA TRBJ1-2 TRBV19 NA
CSVSSSGSTDTQYF TGCAGCGTAAGCTCTAGCGGGAGTACAGATACGCAGTATTTT TRBD2 TRBJ2-3 TRBV29-1 few
CASSFESISNTGELFF TGCGCCAGCAGCTTTGAGTCTATTTCGAACACCGGGGAGCTGTTTTTT NA TRBJ2-2 TRBV5-1 NA
CASRPPPNEKLFF TGTGCCAGTAGGCCACCGCCTAATGAAAAACTGTTTTTT NA TRBJ1-4 TRBV19 NA
CASSVTGVATEAFF TGTGCCAGCAGCGTAACAGGGGTGGCCACTGAAGCTTTCTTT TRBD1 TRBJ1-1 TRBV9 NA
CSAQVLGYGYTF TGCAGCGCCCAAGTTCTTGGGTATGGCTACACCTTC NA TRBJ1-2 TRBV29-1 NA
CASSLAGTTGGYTF TGTGCCAGCAGCTTAGCGGGGACCACGGGGGGCTACACCTTC NA TRBJ1-2 TRBV7-2 once
CASSERARGRANYGYTF TGTGCCAGCAGTGAACGGGCCCGAGGGAGGGCTAACTATGGCTACACCTTC NA TRBJ1-2 TRBV6-1 NA
CASSSLTGGIEKLFF TGTGCCAGCAGTTCCCTGACAGGGGGCATAGAAAAACTGTTTTTT TRBD1 TRBJ1-4 TRBV27 NA
CASRGTMEETQYF TGTGCCAGCAGAGGGACTATGGAAGAGACCCAGTACTTC TRBD2 TRBJ2-5 TRBV12-3/TRBV12-4 NA
CASSENRGNQPQHF TGTGCCAGCAGTGAAAACAGGGGCAATCAGCCCCAGCATTTT NA TRBJ1-5 TRBV6-1 NA
CASSENVKGAAFF TGTGCCAGCAGTGAAAATGTAAAAGGGGCAGCTTTCTTT NA TRBJ1-1 TRBV25-1 NA
CASSLQSAGGKGANVLTF TGTGCCAGCAGCTTACAATCCGCGGGGGGGAAAGGGGCCAACGTCCTGACTTTC TRBD2 TRBJ2-6 TRBV7-6 NA
CASSYTTTGDGANVLTF TGTGCCAGCAGCTACACTACTACGGGAGATGGGGCCAACGTCCTGACTTTC NA TRBJ2-6 TRBV4-2 NA
CASSVVVAGGTQYF TGTGCCAGCAGCGTAGTGGTAGCGGGAGGTACGCAGTATTTT TRBD2 TRBJ2-3 TRBV9 NA
CASSLEASGLYRAMQYF TGTGCCAGCAGCTTAGAGGCCTCAGGGCTCTACAGGGCTATGCAGTACTTC NA TRBJ2-7 TRBV11-2 once
CASGLQLRGKDGYTF TGTGCTAGTGGTTTGCAACTCAGGGGGAAGGATGGCTACACCTTC TRBD1 TRBJ1-2 TRBV12-5 NA
CASRGIASRNEQFF TGTGCCAGCCGGGGGATCGCGAGTCGGAATGAGCAGTTCTTC NA TRBJ2-1 TRBV27 NA
CASSEGNRTPEQFF TGTGCCAGCAGTGAAGGGAATCGAACGCCTGAGCAGTTCTTC NA TRBJ2-1 TRBV2 once
CASSLDGTGEETQYF TGCGCCAGCAGCTTGGACGGGACAGGGGAAGAGACCCAGTACTTC TRBD1 TRBJ2-5 TRBV5-1 NA
CASSPSTEAFF TGTGCCAGCAGCCCCTCGACTGAAGCTTTCTTT NA TRBJ1-1 TRBV16 NA
CASRPGTELFF TGTGCAAGTCGCCCCGGGACTGAGCTGTTTTTT NA TRBJ2-2 TRBV12-2 NA
CSVVNPSYNEQFF TGCAGCGTCGTGAACCCCTCCTACAATGAGCAGTTCTTC NA TRBJ2-1 TRBV29-1 NA
CASSLWGGEQYF TGTGCCAGCAGTTTATGGGGTGGCGAGCAGTACTTC NA TRBJ2-7 TRBV27 NA